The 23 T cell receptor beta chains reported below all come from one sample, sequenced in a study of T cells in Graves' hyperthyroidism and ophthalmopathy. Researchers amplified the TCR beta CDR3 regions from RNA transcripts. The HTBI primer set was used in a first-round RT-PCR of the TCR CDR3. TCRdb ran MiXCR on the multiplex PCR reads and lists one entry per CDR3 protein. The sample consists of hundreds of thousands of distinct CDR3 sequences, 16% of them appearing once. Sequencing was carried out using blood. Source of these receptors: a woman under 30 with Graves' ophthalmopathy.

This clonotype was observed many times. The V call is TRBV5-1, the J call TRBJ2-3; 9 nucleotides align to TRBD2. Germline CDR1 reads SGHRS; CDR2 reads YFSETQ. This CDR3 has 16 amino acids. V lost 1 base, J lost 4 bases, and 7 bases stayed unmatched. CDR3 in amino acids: CASSLPGGGASDTQYF. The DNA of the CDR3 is TGCGCCAGCAGCTTGCCAGGCGGGGGGGCTTCAGATACGCAGTATTTT.

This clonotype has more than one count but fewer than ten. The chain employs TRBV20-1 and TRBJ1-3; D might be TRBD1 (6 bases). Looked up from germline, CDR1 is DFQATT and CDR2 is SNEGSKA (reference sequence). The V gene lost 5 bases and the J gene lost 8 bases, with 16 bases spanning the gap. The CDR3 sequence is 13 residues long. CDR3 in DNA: TGCAGTGCTCCGACGGACAGTAGCGACACCATATATTTT. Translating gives CSAPTDSSDTIYF.

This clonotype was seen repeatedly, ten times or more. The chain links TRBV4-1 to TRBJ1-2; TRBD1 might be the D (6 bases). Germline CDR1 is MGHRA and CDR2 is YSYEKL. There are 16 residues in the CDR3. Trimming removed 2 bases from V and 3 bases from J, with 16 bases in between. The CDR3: CASSQTTLTGYYGYTF. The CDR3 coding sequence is TGCGCCAGCAGCCAAACGACCCTGACAGGCTACTATGGCTACACCTTC.

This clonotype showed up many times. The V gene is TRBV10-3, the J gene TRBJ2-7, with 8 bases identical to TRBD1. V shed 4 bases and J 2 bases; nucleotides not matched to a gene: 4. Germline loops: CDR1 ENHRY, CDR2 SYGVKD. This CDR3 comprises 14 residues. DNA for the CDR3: TGTGCCATCAGTGCCGACAGGGGCGCCTACGAGCAGTACTTC. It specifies CAISADRGAYEQYF.

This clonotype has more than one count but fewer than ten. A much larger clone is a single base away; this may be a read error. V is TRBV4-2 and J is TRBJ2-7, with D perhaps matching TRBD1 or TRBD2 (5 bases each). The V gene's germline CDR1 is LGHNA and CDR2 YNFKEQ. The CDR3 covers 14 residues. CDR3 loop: CTSSQRGGSYEQYF. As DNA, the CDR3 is TGTACCAGCAGCCAACGGGGCGGTTCCTACGAGCAGTACTTC.

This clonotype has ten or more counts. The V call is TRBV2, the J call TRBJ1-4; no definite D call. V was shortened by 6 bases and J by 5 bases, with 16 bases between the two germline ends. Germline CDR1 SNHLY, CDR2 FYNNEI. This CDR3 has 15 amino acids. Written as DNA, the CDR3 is TGTGCCAGCAGGGACCCACCTCCATCAAATGAAAAACTGTTTTTT. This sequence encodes CASRDPPPSNEKLFF.

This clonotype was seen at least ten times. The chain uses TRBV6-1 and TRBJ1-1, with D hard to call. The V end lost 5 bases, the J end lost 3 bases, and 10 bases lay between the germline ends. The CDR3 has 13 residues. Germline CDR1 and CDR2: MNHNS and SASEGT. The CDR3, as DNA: TGTGCCAGCAGTCTCGGGGAATACACTGAAGCTTTCTTT. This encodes CASSLGEYTEAFF.

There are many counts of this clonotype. CDR3 sequence reads: CASSPRQGARVNTEAFF. The CDR3 DNA is TGTGCCAGCAGCCCCCGACAGGGGGCGAGGGTGAACACTGAAGCTTTCTTT. This chain uses TRBV11-2 with TRBJ1-1; 10 bases fit TRBD1. Germline V lookup: CDR1 SGHAT, CDR2 FQNNGV. The CDR3 contains 17 residues. Trimming at V came to 5 bases and at J to 0 bases, leaving 9 bases not matched to a gene.

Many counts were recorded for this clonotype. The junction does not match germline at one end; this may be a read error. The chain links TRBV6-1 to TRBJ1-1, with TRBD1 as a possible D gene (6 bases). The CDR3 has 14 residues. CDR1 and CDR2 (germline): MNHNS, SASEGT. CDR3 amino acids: CASRSRGPNTAAFF. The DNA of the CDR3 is TGTGCCAGCAGGTCCAGGGGACCGAACACTGCAGCTTTCTTT.

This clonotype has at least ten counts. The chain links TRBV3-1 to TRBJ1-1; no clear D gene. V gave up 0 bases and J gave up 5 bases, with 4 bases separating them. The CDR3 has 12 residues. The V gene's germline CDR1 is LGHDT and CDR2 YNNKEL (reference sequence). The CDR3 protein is CASSQDYTEAFF. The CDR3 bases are TGTGCCAGCAGCCAAGATTATACTGAAGCTTTCTTT.

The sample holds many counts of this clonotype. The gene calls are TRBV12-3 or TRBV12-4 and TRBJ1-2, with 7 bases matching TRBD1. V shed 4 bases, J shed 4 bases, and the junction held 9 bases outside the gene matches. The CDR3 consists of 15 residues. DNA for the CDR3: TGTGCCAGCAGTTCCGCCGGACAGGCCACCTATGGCTACACCTTC. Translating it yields CASSSAGQATYGYTF.

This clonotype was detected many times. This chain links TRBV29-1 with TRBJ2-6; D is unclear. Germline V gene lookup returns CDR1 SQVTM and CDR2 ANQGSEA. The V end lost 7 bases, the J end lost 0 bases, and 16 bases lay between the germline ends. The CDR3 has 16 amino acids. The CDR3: CSAVPSSRSGANVLTF. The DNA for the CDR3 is TGCAGCGCTGTCCCGTCTTCTCGCTCTGGGGCCAACGTCCTGACTTTC.

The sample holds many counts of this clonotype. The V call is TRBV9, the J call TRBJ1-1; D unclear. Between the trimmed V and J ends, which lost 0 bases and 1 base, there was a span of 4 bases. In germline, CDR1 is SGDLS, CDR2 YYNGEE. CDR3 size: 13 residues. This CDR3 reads CASSVEQNTEAFF. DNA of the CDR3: TGTGCCAGCAGCGTAGAACAGAACACTGAAGCTTTCTTT.

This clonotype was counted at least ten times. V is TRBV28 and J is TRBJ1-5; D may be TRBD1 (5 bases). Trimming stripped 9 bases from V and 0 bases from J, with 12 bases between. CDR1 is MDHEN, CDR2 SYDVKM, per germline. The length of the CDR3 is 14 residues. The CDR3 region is CARRQFHSNQPQHF. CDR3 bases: TGTGCCAGGAGACAGTTCCATAGCAATCAGCCCCAGCATTTT.

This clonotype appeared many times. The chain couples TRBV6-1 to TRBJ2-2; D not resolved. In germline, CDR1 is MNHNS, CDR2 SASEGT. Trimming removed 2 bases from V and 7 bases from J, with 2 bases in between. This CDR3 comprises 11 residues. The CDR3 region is CASSEIGELFF. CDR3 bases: TGTGCCAGCAGTGAAATCGGGGAGCTGTTTTTT.

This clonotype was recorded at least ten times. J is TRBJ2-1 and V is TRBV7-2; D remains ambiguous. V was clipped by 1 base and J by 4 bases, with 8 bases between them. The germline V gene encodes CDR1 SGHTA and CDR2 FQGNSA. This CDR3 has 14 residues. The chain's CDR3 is CASSLEVGYNEQFF. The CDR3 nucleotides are TGTGCCAGCAGCTTAGAAGTCGGGTACAATGAGCAGTTCTTC.

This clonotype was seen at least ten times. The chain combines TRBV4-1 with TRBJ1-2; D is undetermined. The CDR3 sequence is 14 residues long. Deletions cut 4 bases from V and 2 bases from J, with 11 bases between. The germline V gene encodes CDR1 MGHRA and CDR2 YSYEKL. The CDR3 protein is CASSLPSPNYGYTF. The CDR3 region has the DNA TGCGCCAGCAGCCTCCCCTCCCCAAACTATGGCTACACCTTC.

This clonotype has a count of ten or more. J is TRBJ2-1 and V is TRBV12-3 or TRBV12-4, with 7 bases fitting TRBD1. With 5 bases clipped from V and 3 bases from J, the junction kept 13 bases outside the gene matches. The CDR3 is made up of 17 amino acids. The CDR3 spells CASSPRQGSGLYNEQFF. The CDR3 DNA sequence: TGTGCCAGCAGTCCCCGACAGGGCTCGGGCCTCTACAATGAGCAGTTCTTC.

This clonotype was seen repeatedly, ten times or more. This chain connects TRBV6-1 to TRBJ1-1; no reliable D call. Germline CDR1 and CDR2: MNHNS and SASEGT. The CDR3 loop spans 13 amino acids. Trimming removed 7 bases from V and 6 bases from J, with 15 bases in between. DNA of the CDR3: TGTGCCAGCATAGAAGGGCGTAAAGCTGAAGCTTTCTTT. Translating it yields CASIEGRKAEAFF.

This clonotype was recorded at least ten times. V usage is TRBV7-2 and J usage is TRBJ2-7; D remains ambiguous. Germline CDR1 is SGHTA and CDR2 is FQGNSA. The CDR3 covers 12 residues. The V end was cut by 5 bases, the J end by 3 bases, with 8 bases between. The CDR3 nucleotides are TGTGCCAGCAGCCCACAACGCTACGAGCAGTACTTC. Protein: CASSPQRYEQYF.

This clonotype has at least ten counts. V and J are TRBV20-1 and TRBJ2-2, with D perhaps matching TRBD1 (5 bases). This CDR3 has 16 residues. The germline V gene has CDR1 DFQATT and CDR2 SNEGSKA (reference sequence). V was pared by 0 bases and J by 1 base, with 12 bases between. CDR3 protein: CSARDKGALNTGELFF. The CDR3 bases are TGCAGTGCTAGAGATAAAGGGGCTCTGAACACCGGGGAGCTGTTTTTT.

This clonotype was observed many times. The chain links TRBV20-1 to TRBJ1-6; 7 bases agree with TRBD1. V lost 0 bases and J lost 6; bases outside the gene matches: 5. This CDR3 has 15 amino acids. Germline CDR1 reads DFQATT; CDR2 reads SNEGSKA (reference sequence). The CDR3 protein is CSARDGGTVNSPLHF. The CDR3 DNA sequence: TGCAGTGCTAGAGATGGGGGGACAGTTAATTCACCCCTCCACTTT.

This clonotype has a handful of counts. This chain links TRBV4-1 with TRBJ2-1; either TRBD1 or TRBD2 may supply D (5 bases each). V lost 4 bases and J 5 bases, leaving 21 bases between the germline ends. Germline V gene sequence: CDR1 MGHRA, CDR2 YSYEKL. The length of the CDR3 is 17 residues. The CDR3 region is CASSPEGGGRRNNEQFF. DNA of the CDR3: TGCGCCAGCAGCCCTGAGGGTGGGGGACGGAGAAACAATGAGCAGTTCTTC.